The 5 T cell receptor beta chains in this list originate from one sample, sequenced in a study of cytomegalovirus exposure and HLA in healthy donors. The primer mix had 60 Vbeta and 13 Jbeta primers. TCRdb keeps only in-frame clones here, not all; method: immunoSEQ multiplex PCR. This table holds 80,000 to 95,000 clones, 70% to 90% found once. What was sequenced was PBMCs. The receptors originated from a woman in her late teens or twenties in good health and CMV-seropositive.

The chain combines TRBV7-9 with TRBJ2-1; weak D call: TRBD2 (6 bases). This CDR3 contains 16 residues. Germline CDR1 reads SEHNR; CDR2 reads FQNEAQ (reference sequence). Trimming took 2 bases from V and 0 from J, leaving 11 bases between them. The CDR3 is CASSLPMTSSYNEQFF. The DNA for the CDR3 is TGTGCCAGCAGCTTACCCATGACTAGCTCCTACAATGAGCAGTTCTTC. Full variable domain (missing parts from reference TRBV7-9 and TRBJ2-1): DTGVSQNPRHKITKRGQNVTFRCDPISEHNRLYWYRQTLGQGPEFLTYFQNEAQLEKSRLLSDRFSAERPKGSFSTLEIQRTEQGDSAMYLCASSLPMTSSYNEQFFGPGTRLTVL.

This chain uses TRBV5-1 with TRBJ2-1, with D perhaps TRBD2 (6 bases). V lost 4 bases to trimming and J lost 5 bases, with 19 bases between them. CDR1 SGHRS and CDR2 YFSETQ come from the germline V gene. This CDR3 is built from 16 residues. CDR3 DNA sequence: TGCGCCAGCAGCCACGCGTTACTAGCTAGGGACAATGAGCAGTTCTTC. This gives the protein CASSHALLARDNEQFF.

The J gene is TRBJ2-3, the V gene TRBV7-9, with D tentatively TRBD2 (5 bases). The V end lost 1 base, the J end lost 0 bases, and 8 bases lay between the germline ends. CDR3 size: 15 residues. Germline CDR1 is SEHNR and CDR2 is FQNEAQ (reference sequence). Written as DNA, the CDR3 is TGTGCCAGCAGCTTAGGACGGACTAGCACAGATACGCAGTATTTT. It translates to CASSLGRTSTDTQYF.

The V gene is TRBV6-1, the J gene TRBJ2-3, with D possibly TRBD2 on 6 matching bases. Trimming took off 6 bases at V and 4 bases at J, with 11 bases between the two ends. CDR3 length: 13 residues. Germline CDR1 reads MNHNS; CDR2 reads SASEGT. CDR3 amino acids: CASRGRGPDTQYF. The CDR3, as DNA: TGTGCCAGCAGGGGGCGGGGACCAGATACGCAGTATTTT.

The chain uses TRBV30 and TRBJ2-1; D is undetermined. V lost 2 bases and J 3 bases, leaving 14 bases between the germline ends. Germline CDR1 GTSNPN, CDR2 SVGIG (reference sequence). The length of the CDR3 is 15 residues. CDR3 region: CAWSTIAVIYNEQFF. CDR3 nucleotides: TGTGCCTGGAGTACGATCGCGGTAATCTACAATGAGCAGTTCTTC.